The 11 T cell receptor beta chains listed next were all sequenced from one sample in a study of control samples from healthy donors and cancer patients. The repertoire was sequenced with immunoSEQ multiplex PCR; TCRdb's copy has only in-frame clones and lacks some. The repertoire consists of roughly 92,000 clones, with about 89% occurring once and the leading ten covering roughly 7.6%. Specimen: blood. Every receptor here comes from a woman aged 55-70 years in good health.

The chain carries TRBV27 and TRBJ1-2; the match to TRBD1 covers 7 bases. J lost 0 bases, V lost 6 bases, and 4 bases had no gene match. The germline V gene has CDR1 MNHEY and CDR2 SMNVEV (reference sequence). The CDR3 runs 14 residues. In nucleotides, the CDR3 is TGTGCCAGCAGCCAGACAGGGACTAACTATGGCTACACCTTC. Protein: CASSQTGTNYGYTF.

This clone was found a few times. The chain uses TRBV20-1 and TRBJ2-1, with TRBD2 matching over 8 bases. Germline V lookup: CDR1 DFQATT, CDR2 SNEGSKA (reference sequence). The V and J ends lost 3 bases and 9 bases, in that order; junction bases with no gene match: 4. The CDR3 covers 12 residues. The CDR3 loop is CSASREGFEQFF. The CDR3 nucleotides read TGCAGTGCTAGTCGGGAGGGCTTTGAGCAGTTCTTC.

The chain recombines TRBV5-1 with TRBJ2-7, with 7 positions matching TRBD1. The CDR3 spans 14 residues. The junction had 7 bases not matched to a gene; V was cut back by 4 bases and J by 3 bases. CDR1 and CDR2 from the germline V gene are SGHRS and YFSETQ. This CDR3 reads CASSLGPGGYEQYF. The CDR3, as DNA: TGCGCCAGCAGCCTTGGCCCAGGGGGCTACGAGCAGTACTTC.

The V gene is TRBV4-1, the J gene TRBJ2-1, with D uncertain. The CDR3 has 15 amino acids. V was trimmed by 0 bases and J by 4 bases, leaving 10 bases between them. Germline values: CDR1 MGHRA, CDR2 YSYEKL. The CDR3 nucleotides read TGCGCCAGCAGCCAAGATTCTTCCGGTTACAATGAGCAGTTCTTC. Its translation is CASSQDSSGYNEQFF.

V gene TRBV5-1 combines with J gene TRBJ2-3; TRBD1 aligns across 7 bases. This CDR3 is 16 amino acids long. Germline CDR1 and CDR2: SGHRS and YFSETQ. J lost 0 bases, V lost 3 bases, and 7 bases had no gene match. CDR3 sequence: CASSWDRDRSTDTQYF. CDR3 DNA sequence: TGCGCCAGCAGCTGGGACCGGGACAGAAGCACAGATACGCAGTATTTT. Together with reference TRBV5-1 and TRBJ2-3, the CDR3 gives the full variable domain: KAGVTQTPRYLIKTRGQQVTLSCSPISGHRSVSWYQQTPGQGLQFLFEYFSETQRNKGNFPGRFSGRQFSNSRSEMNVSTLELGDSALYLCASSWDRDRSTDTQYFGPGTRLTVL.

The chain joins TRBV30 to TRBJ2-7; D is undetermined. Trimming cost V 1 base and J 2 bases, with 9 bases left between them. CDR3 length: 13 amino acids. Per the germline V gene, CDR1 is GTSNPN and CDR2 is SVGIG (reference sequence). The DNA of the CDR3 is TGTGCCTGGAGTGGTACGGTACCCTACGAGCAGTACTTC. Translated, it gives CAWSGTVPYEQYF.

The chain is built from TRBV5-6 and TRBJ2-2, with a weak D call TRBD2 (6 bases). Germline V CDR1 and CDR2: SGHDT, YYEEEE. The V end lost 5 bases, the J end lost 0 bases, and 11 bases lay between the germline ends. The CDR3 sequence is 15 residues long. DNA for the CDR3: TGTGCCAGCAGGAGTGCGGGGACGAACACCGGGGAGCTGTTTTTT. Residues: CASRSAGTNTGELFF.

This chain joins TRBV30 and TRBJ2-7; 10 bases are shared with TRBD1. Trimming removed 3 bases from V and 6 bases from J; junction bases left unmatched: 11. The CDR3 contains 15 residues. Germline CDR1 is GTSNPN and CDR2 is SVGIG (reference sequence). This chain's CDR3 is CAWSPMTGGLAEQYF. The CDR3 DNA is TGTGCCTGGAGCCCAATGACAGGGGGCTTGGCCGAGCAGTACTTC.

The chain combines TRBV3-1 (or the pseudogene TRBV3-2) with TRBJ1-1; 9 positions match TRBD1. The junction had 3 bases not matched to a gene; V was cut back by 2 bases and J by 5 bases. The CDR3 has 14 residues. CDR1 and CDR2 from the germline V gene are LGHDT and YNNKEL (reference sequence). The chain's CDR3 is CASSQWTGDTEAFF. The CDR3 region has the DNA TGTGCCAGCAGCCAATGGACAGGGGATACTGAAGCTTTCTTT.

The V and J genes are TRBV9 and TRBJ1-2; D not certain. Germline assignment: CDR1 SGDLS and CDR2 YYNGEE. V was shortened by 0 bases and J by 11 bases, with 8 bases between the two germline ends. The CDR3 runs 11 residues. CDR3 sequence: CASSVGWRYTF. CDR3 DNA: TGTGCCAGCAGCGTAGGTTGGAGGTACACCTTC.

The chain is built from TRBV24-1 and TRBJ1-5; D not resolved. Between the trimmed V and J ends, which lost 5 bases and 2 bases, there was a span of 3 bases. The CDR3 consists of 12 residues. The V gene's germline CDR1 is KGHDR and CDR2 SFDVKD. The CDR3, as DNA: TGTGCCACCAGTGGTGGCAATCAGCCCCAGCATTTT. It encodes CATSGGNQPQHF.